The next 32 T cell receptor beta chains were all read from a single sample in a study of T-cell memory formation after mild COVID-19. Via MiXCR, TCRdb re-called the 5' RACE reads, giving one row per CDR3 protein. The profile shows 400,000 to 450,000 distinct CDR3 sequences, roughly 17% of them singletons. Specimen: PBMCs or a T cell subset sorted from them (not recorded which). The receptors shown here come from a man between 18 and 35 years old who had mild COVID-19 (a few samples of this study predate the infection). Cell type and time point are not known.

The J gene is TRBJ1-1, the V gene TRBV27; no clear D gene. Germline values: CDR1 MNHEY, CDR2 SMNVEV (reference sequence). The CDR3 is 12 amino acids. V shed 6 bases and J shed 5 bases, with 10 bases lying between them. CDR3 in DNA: TGTGCCAGCAGCGACGATGGGACTGAAGCTTTCTTT. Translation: CASSDDGTEAFF.

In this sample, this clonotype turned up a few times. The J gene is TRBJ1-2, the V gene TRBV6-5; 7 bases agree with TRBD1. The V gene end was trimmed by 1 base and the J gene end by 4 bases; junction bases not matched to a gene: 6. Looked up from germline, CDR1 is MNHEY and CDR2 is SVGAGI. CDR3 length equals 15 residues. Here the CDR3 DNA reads TGTGCCAGCAGTTACTTCCGGACAGGCTTCTATGGCTACACCTTC. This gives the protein CASSYFRTGFYGYTF.

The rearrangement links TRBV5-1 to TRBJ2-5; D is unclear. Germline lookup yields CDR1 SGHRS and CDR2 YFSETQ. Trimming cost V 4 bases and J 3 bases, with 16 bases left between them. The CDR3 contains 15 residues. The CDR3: CASSPGRQTKETQYF. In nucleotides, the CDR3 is TGCGCCAGCAGCCCTGGAAGGCAGACGAAAGAGACCCAGTACTTC.

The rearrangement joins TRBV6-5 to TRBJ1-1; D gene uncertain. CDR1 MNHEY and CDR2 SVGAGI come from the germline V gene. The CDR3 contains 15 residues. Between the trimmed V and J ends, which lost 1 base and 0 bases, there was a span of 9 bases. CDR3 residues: CASSYYAQLNTEAFF. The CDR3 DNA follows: TGTGCCAGCAGTTACTATGCTCAACTGAACACTGAAGCTTTCTTT.

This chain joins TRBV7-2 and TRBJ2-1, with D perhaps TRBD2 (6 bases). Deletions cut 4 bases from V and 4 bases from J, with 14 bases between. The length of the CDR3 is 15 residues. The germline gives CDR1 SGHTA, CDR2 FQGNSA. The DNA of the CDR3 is TGTGCCAGCAGCTGGGACTCGTGGGGATACAATGAGCAGTTCTTC. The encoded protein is CASSWDSWGYNEQFF.

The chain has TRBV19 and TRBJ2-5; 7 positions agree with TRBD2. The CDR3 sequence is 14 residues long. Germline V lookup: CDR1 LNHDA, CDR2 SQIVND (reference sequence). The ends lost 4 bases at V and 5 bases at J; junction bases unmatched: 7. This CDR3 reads CASSTLWEGETQYF. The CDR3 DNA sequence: TGTGCCAGTAGTACCCTCTGGGAGGGTGAGACCCAGTACTTC.

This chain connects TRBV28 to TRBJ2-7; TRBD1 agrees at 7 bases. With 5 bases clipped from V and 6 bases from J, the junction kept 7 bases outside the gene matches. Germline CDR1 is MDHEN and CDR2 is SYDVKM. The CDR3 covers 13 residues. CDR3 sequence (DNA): TGTGCCAGCAGTGACACAGGGGTTTTCGAGCAGTACGTC. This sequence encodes CASSDTGVFEQYV.

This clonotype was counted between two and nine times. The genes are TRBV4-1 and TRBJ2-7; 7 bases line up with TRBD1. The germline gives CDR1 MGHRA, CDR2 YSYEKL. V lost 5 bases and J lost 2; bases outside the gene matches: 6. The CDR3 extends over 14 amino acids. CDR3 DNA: TGCGCCAGCAGCGCCGGGACAGTAACCTACGAGCAGTACTTC. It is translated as CASSAGTVTYEQYF.

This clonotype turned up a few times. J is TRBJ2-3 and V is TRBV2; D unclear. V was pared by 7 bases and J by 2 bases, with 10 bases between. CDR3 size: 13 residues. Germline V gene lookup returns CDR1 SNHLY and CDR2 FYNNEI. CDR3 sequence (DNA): TGTGCCAGCACCGGGCGGCTCACAGATACGCAGTATTTT. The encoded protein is CASTGRLTDTQYF.

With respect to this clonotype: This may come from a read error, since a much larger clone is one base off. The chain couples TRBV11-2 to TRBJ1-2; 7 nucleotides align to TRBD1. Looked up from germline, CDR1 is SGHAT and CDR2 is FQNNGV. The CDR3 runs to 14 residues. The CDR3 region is CARSSVRQGYGYTF. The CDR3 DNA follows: TGTGCCAGAAGCTCCGTCCGACAGGGCTATGGCTACACCTTC.

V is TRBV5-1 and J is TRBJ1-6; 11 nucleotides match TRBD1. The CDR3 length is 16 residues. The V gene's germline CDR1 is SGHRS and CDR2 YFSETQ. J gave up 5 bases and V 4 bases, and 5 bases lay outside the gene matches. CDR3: CASSQLGQGDNSPLHF. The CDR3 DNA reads TGCGCCAGCAGCCAACTGGGACAGGGGGATAATTCACCCCTCCACTTT. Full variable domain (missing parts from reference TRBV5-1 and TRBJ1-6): KAGVTQTPRYLIKTRGQQVTLSCSPISGHRSVSWYQQTPGQGLQFLFEYFSETQRNKGNFPGRFSGRQFSNSRSEMNVSTLELGDSALYLCASSQLGQGDNSPLHFGNGTRLTVT.

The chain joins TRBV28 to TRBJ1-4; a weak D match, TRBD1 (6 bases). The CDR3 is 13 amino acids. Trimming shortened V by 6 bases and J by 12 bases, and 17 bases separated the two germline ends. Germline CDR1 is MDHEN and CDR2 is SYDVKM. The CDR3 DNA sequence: TGTGCCAGCAGACCGGCAGCGACAGGCGAACTGTTTTTT. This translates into CASRPAATGELFF.

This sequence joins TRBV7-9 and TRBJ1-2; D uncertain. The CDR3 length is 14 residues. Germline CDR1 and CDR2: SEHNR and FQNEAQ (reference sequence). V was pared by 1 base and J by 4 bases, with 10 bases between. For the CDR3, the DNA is TGTGCCAGCAGCTTAGTCGCAGCCTTCTATGGCTACACCTTC. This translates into CASSLVAAFYGYTF.

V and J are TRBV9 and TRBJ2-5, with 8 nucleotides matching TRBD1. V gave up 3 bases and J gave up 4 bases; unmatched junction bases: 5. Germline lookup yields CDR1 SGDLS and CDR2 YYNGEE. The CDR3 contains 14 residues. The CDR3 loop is CASSGQGWVETQYF. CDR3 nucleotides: TGTGCCAGCAGCGGACAGGGGTGGGTAGAGACCCAGTACTTC.

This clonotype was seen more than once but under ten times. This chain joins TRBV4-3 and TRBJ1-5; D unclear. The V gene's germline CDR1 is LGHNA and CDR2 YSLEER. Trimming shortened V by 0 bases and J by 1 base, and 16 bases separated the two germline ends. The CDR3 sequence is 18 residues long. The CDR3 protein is CASSQDRATGGSNQPQHF. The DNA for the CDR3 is TGCGCCAGCAGCCAAGATAGGGCGACGGGTGGGAGCAATCAGCCCCAGCATTTT.

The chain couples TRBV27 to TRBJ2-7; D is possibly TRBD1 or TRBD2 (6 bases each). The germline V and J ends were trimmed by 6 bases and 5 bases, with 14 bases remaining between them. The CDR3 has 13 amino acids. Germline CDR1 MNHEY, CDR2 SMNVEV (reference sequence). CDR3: CASSGTRGNEQYV. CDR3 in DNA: TGTGCCAGCAGCGGGACACGGGGGAACGAGCAGTACGTC.

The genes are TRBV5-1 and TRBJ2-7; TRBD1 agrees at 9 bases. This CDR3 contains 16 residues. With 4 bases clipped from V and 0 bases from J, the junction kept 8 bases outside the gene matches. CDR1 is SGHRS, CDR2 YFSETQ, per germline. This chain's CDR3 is CASSTGQGRPSYEQYF. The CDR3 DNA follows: TGCGCCAGCAGCACGGGACAGGGCCGACCCTCCTACGAGCAGTACTTC.

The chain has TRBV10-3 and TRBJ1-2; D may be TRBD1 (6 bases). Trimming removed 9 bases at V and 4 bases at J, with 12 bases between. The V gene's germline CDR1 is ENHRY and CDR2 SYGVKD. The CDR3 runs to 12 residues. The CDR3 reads CAIQGQGYGYTF. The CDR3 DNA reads TGTGCCATACAGGGCCAGGGCTATGGCTACACCTTC.

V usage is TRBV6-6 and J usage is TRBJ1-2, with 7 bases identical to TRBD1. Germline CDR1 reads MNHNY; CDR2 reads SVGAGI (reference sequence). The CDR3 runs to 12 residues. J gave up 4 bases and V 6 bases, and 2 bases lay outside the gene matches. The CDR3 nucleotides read TGTGCCAGCAGCGCAGGGGGCTATGGCTACACCTTC. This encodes CASSAGGYGYTF.

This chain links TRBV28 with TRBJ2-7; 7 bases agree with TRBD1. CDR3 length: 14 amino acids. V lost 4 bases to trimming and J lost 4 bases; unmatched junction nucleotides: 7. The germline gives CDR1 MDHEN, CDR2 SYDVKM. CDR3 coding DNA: TGTGCCAGCAGTTCCGGACAGGCTAGGTACGAGCAGTACGTC. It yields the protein CASSSGQARYEQYV.

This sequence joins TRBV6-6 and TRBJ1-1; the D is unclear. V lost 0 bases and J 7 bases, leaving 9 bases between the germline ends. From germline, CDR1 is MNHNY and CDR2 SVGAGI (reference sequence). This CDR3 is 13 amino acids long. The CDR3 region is CASSYSREGEAFF. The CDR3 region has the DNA TGTGCCAGCAGTTACTCGAGGGAAGGTGAAGCTTTCTTT.

The CDR3 DNA follows: TGTGCCAGCCGCGGACTAGCGGGGAATTTTGGTGAGACCCAGTACTTC. It translates to CASRGLAGNFGETQYF. V is TRBV6-5 and J is TRBJ2-5; 12 bases line up with TRBD2. V was pared by 8 bases and J by 5 bases, with 12 bases of the junction left unmatched. This CDR3 spans 16 amino acids. Germline V gene lookup returns CDR1 MNHEY and CDR2 SVGAGI.

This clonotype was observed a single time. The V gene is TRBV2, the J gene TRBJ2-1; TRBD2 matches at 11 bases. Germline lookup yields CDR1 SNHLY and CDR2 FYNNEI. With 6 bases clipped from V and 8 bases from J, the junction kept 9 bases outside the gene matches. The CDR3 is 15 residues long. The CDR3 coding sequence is TGTGCCAGCAGGGCGACTAGCGGGAATAGCCATGAGCAGTTCTTC. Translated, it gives CASRATSGNSHEQFF.

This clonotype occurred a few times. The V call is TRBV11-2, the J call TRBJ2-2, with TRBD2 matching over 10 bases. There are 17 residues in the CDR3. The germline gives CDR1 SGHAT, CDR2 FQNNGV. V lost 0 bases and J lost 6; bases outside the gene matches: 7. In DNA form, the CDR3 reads TGTGCCAGCAGCTTAGATCACCTAGCGGGGGACCCCGGGGAGCTGTTTTTT. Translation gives CASSLDHLAGDPGELFF.

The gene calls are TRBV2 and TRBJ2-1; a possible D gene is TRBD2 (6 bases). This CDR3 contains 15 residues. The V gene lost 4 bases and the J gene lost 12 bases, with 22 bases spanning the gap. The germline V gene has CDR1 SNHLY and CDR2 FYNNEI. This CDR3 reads CASSVLGGGEYRQFF. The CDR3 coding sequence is TGTGCCAGCAGTGTATTAGGCGGAGGGGAGTATCGGCAGTTCTTC.

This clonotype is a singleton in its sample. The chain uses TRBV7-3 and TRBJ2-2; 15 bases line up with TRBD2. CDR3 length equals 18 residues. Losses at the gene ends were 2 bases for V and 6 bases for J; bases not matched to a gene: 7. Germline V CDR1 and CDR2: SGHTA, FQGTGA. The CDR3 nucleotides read TGTGCCAGCAGCTTACGGACTAGCGGGGGGGCCGGATCCGGGGAGCTGTTTTTT. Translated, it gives CASSLRTSGGAGSGELFF.

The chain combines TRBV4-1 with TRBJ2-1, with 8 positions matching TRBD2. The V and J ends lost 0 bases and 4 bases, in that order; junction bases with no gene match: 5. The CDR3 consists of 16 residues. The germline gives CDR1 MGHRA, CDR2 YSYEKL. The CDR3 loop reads CASSQEVASGYNEQFF. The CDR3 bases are TGCGCCAGCAGCCAAGAGGTGGCTAGCGGGTACAATGAGCAGTTCTTC.

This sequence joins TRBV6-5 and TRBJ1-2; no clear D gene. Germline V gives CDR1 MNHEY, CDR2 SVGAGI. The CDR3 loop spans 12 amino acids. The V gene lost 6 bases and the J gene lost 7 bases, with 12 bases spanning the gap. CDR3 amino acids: CASSLGRSGYTF. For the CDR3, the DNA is TGTGCCAGCAGCCTCGGTCGTTCTGGCTACACCTTC.

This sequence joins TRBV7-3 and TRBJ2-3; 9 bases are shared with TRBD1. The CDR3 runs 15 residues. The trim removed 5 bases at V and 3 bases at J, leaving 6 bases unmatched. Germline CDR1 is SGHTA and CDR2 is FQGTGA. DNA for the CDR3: TGTGCCAGCAGCGCCCGGGACAGGGTTACAGATACGCAGTATTTT. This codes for CASSARDRVTDTQYF.

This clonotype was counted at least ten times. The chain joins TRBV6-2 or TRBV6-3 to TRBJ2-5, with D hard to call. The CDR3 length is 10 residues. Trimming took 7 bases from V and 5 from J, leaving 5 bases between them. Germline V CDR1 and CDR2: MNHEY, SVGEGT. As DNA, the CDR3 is TGTGCCAGCAAGAGGGAGACCCAGTACTTC. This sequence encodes CASKRETQYF.

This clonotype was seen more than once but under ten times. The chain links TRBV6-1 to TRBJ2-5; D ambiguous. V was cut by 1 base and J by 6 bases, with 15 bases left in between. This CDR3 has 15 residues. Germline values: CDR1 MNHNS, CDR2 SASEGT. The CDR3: CASSEDLTVEKTQYF. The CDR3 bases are TGTGCCAGCAGTGAAGACCTTACAGTAGAAAAGACCCAGTACTTC.

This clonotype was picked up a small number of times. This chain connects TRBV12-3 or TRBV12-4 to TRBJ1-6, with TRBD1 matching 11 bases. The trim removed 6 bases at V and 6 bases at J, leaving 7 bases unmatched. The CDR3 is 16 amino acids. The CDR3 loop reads CASSLDRGRINSPLHF. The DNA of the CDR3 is TGTGCCAGCAGCTTGGACAGGGGGCGAATTAATTCACCCCTCCACTTT.